The rows below give T cell receptor beta chains drawn from one sample of a study of blood T cell repertoires in COVID-19. TCRdb's copy holds only in-frame clones and misses some; the assay was immunoSEQ multiplex PCR. Here the sample spans 450,000 to 600,000 clones, about 85% being singletons. What was sequenced was PBMCs or T cells enriched from blood (not recorded which). The receptor source for this set is a woman between 18 and 29 years old who had recovered from COVID-19. Both conserved end residues are trimmed from each CDR3. D genes are given only for firm matches.

J | V | D | CDR3
TRBJ2-1 | TRBV5-6 | TRBD2 | ASSSGGGGAEEEF
TRBJ2-2 | TRBV5-6 | TRBD1 | ASSPQTGYTGELF
TRBJ2-2 | TRBV24-1 | - | ATSAIRGAGANTGELF
TRBJ1-1 | TRBV6-5 | - | ASSYGNSNTEAF
TRBJ1-2 | TRBV28 | - | ASSLRGHNYGYT
TRBJ2-5 | TRBV5-1 | - | ASTRDSETQY
TRBJ1-1 | TRBV6-5 | TRBD1 | ASSRRTGGTEAF
TRBJ1-2 | TRBV3-1/TRBV3-2 | TRBD1 | ASSPGVQGAGEGYT
TRBJ1-2 | TRBV30 | - | AWSLFLGHNYGYT
TRBJ1-2 | TRBV5-4 | TRBD1 | ASSFLGTGEGNGYT
TRBJ1-4 | TRBV30 | TRBD1 | AWSGGTGGDEKLF
TRBJ2-7 | TRBV2 | TRBD1 | ASSERRTGPSSYEQY
TRBJ1-2 | TRBV3-1/TRBV3-2 | - | ASSQDISGPGGYT
TRBJ2-1 | TRBV7-9 | TRBD1 | ASSSPGTGGGNGYNEQF
TRBJ2-3 | TRBV5-6 | TRBD2 | ASSLSGAFSSTDTQY
TRBJ2-1 | TRBV11-2 | - | ASSLGRESYNEQF
TRBJ2-1 | TRBV6-6 | TRBD2 | ASSPTSGGPYNEQF
TRBJ2-7 | TRBV28 | - | ASAPGADISYEQY
TRBJ1-3 | TRBV21-1 | - | ASSYTPSGNTIY
TRBJ2-5 | TRBV4-1 | - | ASSLLTGNAQY
TRBJ2-3 | TRBV5-1 | TRBD2 | ASTMERGAITDTQY
TRBJ1-4 | TRBV6-5 | TRBD1 | ASSRGQNEKLF
TRBJ2-2 | TRBV30 | TRBD1 | AWSPIDRDDTGELF
TRBJ1-2 | TRBV6-5 | TRBD1 | ASRPGQQYGYT
TRBJ2-2 | TRBV9 | - | ASSVEARYTGELF
TRBJ2-7 | TRBV19 | TRBD1 | ASSTTGQGVEQY
TRBJ1-1 | TRBV6-5 | TRBD1 | ASRGTGHPEAF
TRBJ1-4 | TRBV3-1/TRBV3-2 | - | ASSLQGANEKLF
TRBJ2-4 | TRBV23-1 | - | ASSQGTPIAKNIQY
TRBJ1-3 | TRBV1 | - | TSSHSSRDTDSGNTIY
TRBJ2-3 | TRBV15 | - | ATSRDKGLSTLTDTQY
TRBJ2-5 | TRBV19 | TRBD2 | ASSMFVAGGQETQY
TRBJ2-2 | TRBV15 | - | ATSRPGQLYTGELF
TRBJ2-7 | TRBV4-1 | TRBD1 | ASSQDTNPGQGYEQY
TRBJ2-5 | TRBV4-1 | - | ASSQTLQGTQY
TRBJ1-2 | TRBV5-1 | - | ASSLSYDAKYGYT
TRBJ1-2 | TRBV18 | - | ASSLKNRDQMVGYGYT
TRBJ2-4 | TRBV4-1 | TRBD1 | ASSPPVTFGQGGIQY
TRBJ1-6 | TRBV7-9 | TRBD1 | ASSLETGGDNSPLH